Listed below are T cell receptor beta chains from one sample, sequenced in a study of blood T cell repertoires in COVID-19. The table came from immunoSEQ multiplex PCR; TCRdb's copy has only in-frame clones and leaves some out. The table lists 150,000 to 200,000 clones, around 87% of them singletons. The material sequenced was peripheral blood. These TCRs come from a woman in her seventies with COVID-19, enrolled during active disease. Both conserved end residues are part of each CDR3. D genes are given only for firm matches. Expanded clones are given a class, and other clones once, few, many or no size at all.

j_call v_call d_call clone_size cdr3_nt cdr3_aa
TRBJ2-1 TRBV19 TRBD1 . TGTGCGGGGGGACAGGGGGCCGGTGAGCAGTTCTTC CAGGQGAGEQFF
TRBJ1-1 TRBV19 . . TGTGCCAGTAGTATAGACTCCGGCAGGTTGAACACTGAAGCTTTCTTT CASSIDSGRLNTEAFF
TRBJ1-5 TRBV7-8 . . TGTGCCAGCAGCTTAGGGCCTTCTGGCAATCAGCCCCAGCATTTT CASSLGPSGNQPQHF
TRBJ2-7 TRBV7-2 TRBD1 . TGTGCCAGCAGCTTTTCGTTGGGACAGGGGACCTACGAGCAGTACTTC CASSFSLGQGTYEQYF
TRBJ2-7 TRBV4-1 . . TGCGCCAGCAGCCAAGCCTCCCTAGCGAGCTCCTACGAGCAGTACTTC CASSQASLASSYEQYF
TRBJ1-4 TRBV2 . once TGTGCCAGCAGTGATATGGGCAGGAATGAAAAACTGTTTTTT CASSDMGRNEKLFF
TRBJ2-3 TRBV5-4 . . TGTGCCAGCAGCCTAACCACAGATACGCAGTATTTT CASSLTTDTQYF
TRBJ2-2 TRBV12-2 . once TGTGCAAGTCGCTCCGGGCTAGCGGGACCCTTCGCGAACACCGGGGAGCTGTTTTTT CASRSGLAGPFANTGELFF
TRBJ2-1 TRBV6-1 . . TGTGCCAGCAGTGAATCAGTATTCTATGAGCAGTTCTTC CASSESVFYEQFF
TRBJ1-1 TRBV10-3 TRBD1 . TGTGCCATCGACCAGGGGGGGAACACTGAAGCTTTCTTT CAIDQGGNTEAFF
TRBJ2-2 TRBV4-3 . . TGCGCCAGCAGCGAATGGGGGGACGGAACCGGGGAGCTGTTTTTT CASSEWGDGTGELFF
TRBJ2-2 TRBV11-3 TRBD2 . TGTGCCAGCAGCCCCAACGCGGGGGTTGACACCGGGGAGCTGTTTTTT CASSPNAGVDTGELFF